This entry describes one T cell receptor beta chain. The data derive from a study of blood T cell repertoires in COVID-19. TCRdb's copy holds only in-frame clones and misses some; the assay was immunoSEQ multiplex PCR. The table records a few hundred thousand clones, around nine tenths of them present only once. The germline V gene has CDR1 SGHTA and CDR2 FQGTGA. With 4 bases removed from V and 0 bases from J, the gap between germline ends came to 6 bases. The CDR3 has 13 residues. This clonotype originated in a woman aged 50 to 65 with active or convalescent COVID-19. Sample: peripheral blood. V and J are TRBV7-3 and TRBJ1-2, with a possible D match to TRBD1 (6 bases). CDR3 in amino acids: CASSSGANYGYTF. The CDR3 DNA sequence: TGTGCCAGCAGCTCAGGGGCTAACTATGGCTACACCTTC.